The 21 T cell receptor beta chains below all came from one sample that was sequenced in a study of CXCR3-negative and CXCR3-positive naive CD8 T cells. Through 5' RACE with UMI labels, the TRB cDNA libraries were prepared. Reanalyzing the 5' RACE reads, TCRdb keeps one entry per CDR3 protein, without DNA. In total, the table holds about 58,000 distinct CDR3 sequences. Sequencing input: naive CXCR3- CD8+ T cells from blood. Subset noted: CD45RO-CCR7+CD27+CD95- naive CD8+ T cells lacking CXCR3 (TNR3-). The receptor set was obtained from a human donor in good health. Some clones in this sample may be carry-over from other donors' samples.

The chain carries TRBV19 and TRBJ2-5. Per the germline V gene, CDR1 is LNHDA and CDR2 is SQIVND (reference sequence). This CDR3 comprises 18 residues. Here the CDR3 reads CASSIDPGSRDYQETQYF.

The V gene is TRBV12-3 or TRBV12-4, the J gene TRBJ2-2; the D gene TCRdb calls, TRBD1, cannot be checked with no DNA. The CDR3 is 16 residues long. The CDR3 is CASSPLPTENTAELFF.

V gene TRBV14 combines with J gene TRBJ2-7; TCRdb picks TRBD1, but there is no DNA to check that call. The CDR3 runs to 15 residues. Germline CDR1 SGHDN, CDR2 FVKESK. The CDR3 is CASSQEGTGMGEQYF.

The V gene is TRBV19, the J gene TRBJ2-6. Germline CDR1 and CDR2: LNHDA and SQIVND (reference sequence). CDR3 length equals 20 residues. The CDR3 is CASSIERQGFFRSGANVLTF.

The V call is TRBV11-2, the J call TRBJ2-1; the TCRdb D gene call, TRBD2, has no DNA to confirm it. In germline, CDR1 is SGHAT, CDR2 FQNNGV. The CDR3 covers 15 residues. The CDR3 region is CASIISGLAGYEQFF.

The chain has TRBV7-6 and TRBJ1-1; the TCRdb call, TRBD1, lacks DNA for checking. CDR1 is SGHVS, CDR2 FNYEAQ, per germline. The CDR3 is 15 amino acids. The CDR3 region is CASSLVPPPPTEAFF.

This chain joins TRBV7-3 and TRBJ2-3; no DNA is available, so the TRBD2 call from TCRdb remains unchecked. The CDR3 sequence is 15 residues long. Germline CDR1 SGHTA, CDR2 FQGTGA. CDR3 residues: CASSPGTIAGDTQYF.

This sequence joins TRBV20-1 and TRBJ1-1. Germline CDR1 reads DFQATT; CDR2 reads SNEGSKA (reference sequence). The CDR3 consists of 14 residues. CDR3 in amino acids: CSARGAEKNTEAFF.

The chain is built from TRBV20-1 and TRBJ2-7. This CDR3 has 15 residues. Germline-derived CDR1 and CDR2 are DFQATT and SNEGSKA (reference sequence). CDR3 sequence reads: CSARDLLALSNEQYF.

The chain employs TRBV7-3 and TRBJ2-3. From germline, CDR1 is SGHTA and CDR2 FQGTGA. This CDR3 has 15 residues. CDR3 amino acids: CASSLTSGVTDTQYF. Filled out from reference TRBV7-3 and TRBJ2-3, the complete variable domain reads GAGVSQTPSNKVTEKGKYVELRCDPISGHTALYWYRQSLGQGPEFLIYFQGTGAADDSGLPNDRFFAVRPEGSVSTLKIQRTERGDSAVYLCASSLTSGVTDTQYFGPGTRLTVL.

The V gene is TRBV7-8, the J gene TRBJ1-5. Germline lookup yields CDR1 SGHVS and CDR2 FQNEAQ. This CDR3 spans 14 amino acids. CDR3 sequence: CASSLAGITQPQHF.

V usage is TRBV29-1 and J usage is TRBJ1-2. Germline CDR1 reads SQVTM; CDR2 reads ANQGSEA. This CDR3 spans 12 amino acids. The CDR3 region is CSVDEGMDGYTF.

This chain joins TRBV12-3 or TRBV12-4 and TRBJ1-2; the TCRdb call, TRBD1, lacks DNA for checking. There are 15 residues in the CDR3. CDR3 protein: CASSLALEGAYGYTF.

This sequence joins TRBV12-3 or TRBV12-4 and TRBJ2-6; the D gene TCRdb calls, TRBD1, cannot be checked with no DNA. The length of the CDR3 is 17 residues. The CDR3 is CASSFGDRGYGANVLTF.

The chain links TRBV30 to TRBJ2-5. Germline V gene data show CDR1 as GTSNPN and CDR2 as SVGIG (reference sequence). CDR3 length: 13 amino acids. This CDR3 is CAWSEDAQETQYF. Based on the CDR3 plus reference TRBV30 and TRBJ2-5, the full variable domain is SQTIHQWPATLVQPVGSPLSLECTVEGTSNPNLYWYRQAAGRGLQLLFYSVGIGQISSEVPQNLSASRPQDRQFILSSKKLLLSDSGFYLCAWSEDAQETQYFGPGTRLLVL.

The chain joins TRBV7-9 to TRBJ2-5; absent DNA, TCRdb's TRBD2 call cannot be checked. The CDR3 sequence is 15 residues long. CDR1 and CDR2 (germline): SEHNR, FQNEAQ (reference sequence). Here the CDR3 reads CASSLIVGIWETQYF. The whole variable domain, remainder taken from reference TRBV7-9 and TRBJ2-5, is DTGVSQNPRHKITKRGQNVTFRCDPISEHNRLYWYRQTLGQGPEFLTYFQNEAQLEKSRLLSDRFSAERPKGSFSTLEIQRTEQGDSAMYLCASSLIVGIWETQYFGPGTRLLVL.

The chain carries TRBV25-1 and TRBJ2-2. This CDR3 is built from 13 residues. Germline CDR1 and CDR2: MGHDK and SYGVNS. CDR3 sequence: CASSEYDTGELFF.

This sequence joins TRBV7-9 and TRBJ2-2; TCRdb gives TRBD1 as the D gene, but with no DNA this cannot be confirmed. Germline loops: CDR1 SEHNR, CDR2 FQNEAQ (reference sequence). The CDR3 sequence is 15 residues long. This chain's CDR3 is CASSQGQGSTGELFF. The full variable domain, its missing parts supplied by reference TRBV7-9 and TRBJ2-2, is DTGVSQNPRHKITKRGQNVTFRCDPISEHNRLYWYRQTLGQGPEFLTYFQNEAQLEKSRLLSDRFSAERPKGSFSTLEIQRTEQGDSAMYLCASSQGQGSTGELFFGEGSRLTVL.

The chain uses TRBV6-2 or TRBV6-3 and TRBJ2-5; TCRdb indicates TRBD2, and absent DNA this call remains unverified. Germline V gene sequence: CDR1 MNHEY, CDR2 SVGEGT. The CDR3 is 15 amino acids. CDR3 loop: CASSPSGGAYETQYF.

The chain recombines TRBV7-2 with TRBJ2-7; TCRdb gives TRBD2 as the D gene, but with no DNA this cannot be confirmed. The CDR3 totals 14 residues. The germline V gene encodes CDR1 SGHTA and CDR2 FQGNSA. The CDR3 sequence: CASSQGLATYEQYF.

V usage is TRBV28 and J usage is TRBJ2-7. From germline, CDR1 is MDHEN and CDR2 SYDVKM. The CDR3 runs to 11 residues. This chain's CDR3 is CASSPRYEQYF.